The clone carrying this T cell receptor (beta chain) came up a few times. Trimming cost V 6 bases and J 5 bases, with 16 bases left between them. This CDR3 is built from 14 residues. Germline V gene data show CDR1 as SNHLY and CDR2 as FYNNEI. This entry comes from a study of early T cells in non-severe SARS-CoV-2 infection. Via MiXCR, TCRdb re-called the 5' RACE reads, giving one row per CDR3 protein. This sample has over 75,000 distinct CDR3 sequences, with 13% found just once. The V gene is TRBV2, the J gene TRBJ1-2; D is possibly TRBD1 (5 bases). Sequencing was performed on whole blood. This sequence was found in an adult who was a healthcare worker with PCR-confirmed SARS-CoV-2 infection or an uninfected control (not recorded which). The CDR3 DNA is TGTGCCAGCAGCCCCCCAGTGTCAGGGTATGGCTACACCTTC. This gives the protein CASSPPVSGYGYTF. Drawing the rest from reference TRBV2 and TRBJ1-2, the complete variable domain is EPEVTQTPSHQVTQMGQEVILRCVPISNHLYFYWYRQILGQKVEFLVSFYNNEISEKSEIFDDQFSVERPDGSNFTLKIRSTKLEDSAMYFCASSPPVSGYGYTFGSGTRLTVV.